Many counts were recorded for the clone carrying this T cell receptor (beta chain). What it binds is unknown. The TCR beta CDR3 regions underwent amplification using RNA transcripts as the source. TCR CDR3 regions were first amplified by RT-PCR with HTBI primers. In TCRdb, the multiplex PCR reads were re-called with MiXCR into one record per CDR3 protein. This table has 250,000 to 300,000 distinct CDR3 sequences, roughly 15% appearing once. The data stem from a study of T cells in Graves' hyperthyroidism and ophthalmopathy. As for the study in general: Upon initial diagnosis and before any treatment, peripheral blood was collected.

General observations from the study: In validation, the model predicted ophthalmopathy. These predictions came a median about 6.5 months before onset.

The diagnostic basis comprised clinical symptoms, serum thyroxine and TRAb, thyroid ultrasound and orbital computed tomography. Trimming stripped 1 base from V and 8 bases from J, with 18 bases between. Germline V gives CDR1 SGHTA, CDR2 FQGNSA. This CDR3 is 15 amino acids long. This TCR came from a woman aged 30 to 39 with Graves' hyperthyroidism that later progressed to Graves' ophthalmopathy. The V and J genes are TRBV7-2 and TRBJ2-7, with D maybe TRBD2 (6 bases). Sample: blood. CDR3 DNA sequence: TGTGCCAGCAGCTTAGGTCCCCGGACTAACGAACAGCAGTACTTC. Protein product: CASSLGPRTNEQQYF.